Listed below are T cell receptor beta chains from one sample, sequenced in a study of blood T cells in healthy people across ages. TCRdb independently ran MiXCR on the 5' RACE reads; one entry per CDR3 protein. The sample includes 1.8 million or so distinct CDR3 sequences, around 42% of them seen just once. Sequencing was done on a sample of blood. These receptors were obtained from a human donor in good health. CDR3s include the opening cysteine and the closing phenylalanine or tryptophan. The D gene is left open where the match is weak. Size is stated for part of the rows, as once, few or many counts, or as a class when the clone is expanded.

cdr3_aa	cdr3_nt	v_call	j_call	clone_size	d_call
CASSLLRTVNYGYTF	TGCGCCAGCAGTTTACTCCGGACGGTAAACTATGGCTACACCTTC	TRBV7-8	TRBJ1-2	.	.
CASSSSGVTNEKLFF	TGTGCCAGCAGCAGCTCAGGGGTGACTAATGAAAAACTGTTTTTT	TRBV13	TRBJ1-4	few	.
CASSSKLGYTF	TGTGCCAGCAGCTCGAAATTGGGCTACACCTTC	TRBV7-2	TRBJ1-2	.	.
CAGSDNRGLNTEAFF	TGTGCCGGCAGCGATAACAGGGGTTTGAACACTGAAGCTTTCTTT	TRBV2	TRBJ1-1	few	TRBD1
CSVAPGQGARAFF	TGCAGCGTCGCCCCTGGACAGGGGGCGCGAGCTTTCTTT	TRBV29-1	TRBJ1-1	few	TRBD1
CSVEDEGAYGYTF	TGCAGCGTTGAAGATGAGGGGGCCTATGGCTACACCTTC	TRBV29-1	TRBJ1-2	.	TRBD1
CASSPEQGAGGYTF	TGTGCCAGCAGCCCTGAACAGGGGGCTGGTGGCTACACCTTC	TRBV7-3	TRBJ1-2	.	TRBD1
CASSRSPGGDETQYF	TGTGCCAGCAGCCGTAGTCCAGGAGGTGACGAGACCCAGTACTTC	TRBV3-1	TRBJ2-5	many	.
CASSLGWPVRGYTF	TGTGCCAGCAGCTTAGGGTGGCCGGTTCGGGGCTACACCTTC	TRBV7-2	TRBJ1-2	few	.
CASSRGLAEAFF	TGTGCCAGCAGTCGAGGGTTGGCTGAAGCTTTCTTT	TRBV6-2/TRBV6-3	TRBJ1-1	.	.
CASSQGFWYQETQYF	TGTGCCAGCAGCCAAGGATTTTGGTATCAAGAGACCCAGTACTTC	TRBV14	TRBJ2-5	.	.
CASSLGHGNEQFF	TGTGCCAGCAGTCTCGGGCATGGCAATGAGCAGTTCTTC	TRBV27	TRBJ2-1	few	.
CASSEPGLVDEQFF	TGTGCCAGCAGCGAGCCCGGACTAGTGGATGAGCAGTTCTTC	TRBV9	TRBJ2-1	.	TRBD2
CASSHDWSSYNEQFF	TGTGCCAGCAGCCACGACTGGAGCTCCTACAATGAGCAGTTCTTC	TRBV6-4	TRBJ2-1	.	.
CASSLNGDPSTDTQYF	TGTGCCAGCAGCTTAAATGGGGATCCCTCAACAGATACGCAGTATTTT	TRBV7-3	TRBJ2-3	few	.
CASSRDQSSYNEQFF	TGCGCCAGCAGCAGGGACCAGAGCTCCTACAATGAGCAGTTCTTC	TRBV5-1	TRBJ2-1	few	.
CALQGPSLYEQYF	TGTGCCCTACAGGGGCCTTCCCTCTACGAGCAGTACTTC	TRBV28	TRBJ2-7	once	TRBD1
CASRLGAGQGYNEQFF	TGTGCCAGCAGACTTGGGGCGGGACAGGGGTACAATGAGCAGTTCTTC	TRBV6-5	TRBJ2-1	many	TRBD1
CSANHYRGTNNSPLHF	TGCAGTGCTAACCACTACAGGGGAACAAATAATTCACCCCTCCACTTT	TRBV20-1	TRBJ1-6	.	TRBD1
CASSPTRQGSNQPQHF	TGTGCCAGCAGTCCGACGAGACAGGGTAGCAATCAGCCCCAGCATTTT	TRBV6-5	TRBJ1-5	.	TRBD1
CASSVEPETNTEAFF	TGTGCCAGCAGCGTAGAGCCAGAGACCAACACTGAAGCTTTCTTT	TRBV9	TRBJ1-1	few	.
CSAPSDSKIPQYF	TGCAGCGCACCCTCCGACAGCAAGATTCCCCAGTACTTC	TRBV29-1	TRBJ2-5	many	.
CASSVSSTGGGPSEQFF	TGTGCCAGCAGCGTATCATCCACAGGCGGGGGGCCGTCTGAGCAGTTCTTC	TRBV9	TRBJ2-1	.	TRBD2
CASSSTRQTQYF	TGTGCCAGCAGCTCGACTCGGCAGACCCAGTACTTC	TRBV11-2	TRBJ2-5	.	.
CASSPVPPRGPNNEQFF	TGTGCCAGCTCGCCCGTACCCCCCCGGGGGCCAAACAATGAGCAGTTCTTC	TRBV18	TRBJ2-1	few	.
CASSYSMAKLFF	TGTGCCAGCAGTTACTCGATGGCAAAACTGTTTTTT	TRBV6-6	TRBJ1-4	.	.
CASSALRGSYGYTF	TGTGCCAGCAGCGCACTCAGGGGTTCCTATGGCTACACCTTC	TRBV9	TRBJ1-2	few	.
CSARGLIQGIPTDTQYF	TGCAGTGCTAGAGGCCTTATCCAGGGTATCCCGACAGATACGCAGTATTTT	TRBV20-1	TRBJ2-3	few	.
CASSLGFGTGGEQYF	TGCGCCAGCAGCTTGGGATTCGGGACAGGAGGGGAGCAGTACTTC	TRBV5-1	TRBJ2-5	.	TRBD1
CSVDRGGLGEVQYF	TGCAGCGTAGACCGGGGGGGACTAGGGGAAGTACAGTATTTT	TRBV29-1	TRBJ2-3	few	TRBD2
CASSHFYRSGNTIYF	TGTGCCAGCAGCCACTTCTATCGGTCTGGAAACACCATATATTTT	TRBV21-1	TRBJ1-3	.	.
CASSQFPQGGGTDTQYF	TGTGCCAGCAGCCAATTTCCTCAGGGGGGCGGCACAGATACGCAGTATTTT	TRBV4-2	TRBJ2-3	.	.
CASSQSWAQMGLNYGYTF	TGCGCCAGCAGCCAAAGTTGGGCCCAGATGGGGCTTAACTATGGCTACACCTTC	TRBV4-1	TRBJ1-2	.	.
CASSLGHTQYF	TGTGCCAGCAGCTTAGGTCATACGCAGTATTTT	TRBV7-9	TRBJ2-3	few	.
CASSLSARLVTNEKLFF	TGTGCCAGCAGCTTATCAGCCAGACTGGTTACTAATGAAAAACTGTTTTTT	TRBV5-5	TRBJ1-4	.	.
CVSSLIELTYEQYF	TGTGTCAGCAGCTTAATTGAGTTAACCTACGAGCAGTACTTC	TRBV7-2	TRBJ2-7	.	.
CASSQGPEIEQYF	TGCGCCAGCAGCCAAGGTCCCGAAATCGAGCAGTACTTC	TRBV4-1	TRBJ2-7	.	.
CASSSDRVKDDEQYF	TGTGCCAGCAGCTCGGACAGGGTAAAGGACGACGAGCAGTACTTC	TRBV7-9	TRBJ2-7	few	TRBD1
CASIPTRGLDGYTF	TGTGCCAGCATCCCCACGCGGGGCCTAGATGGCTACACCTTC	TRBV7-9	TRBJ1-2	.	.
CASSSDPSDSADTQYF	TGTGCCAGCAGCTCCGACCCATCAGATTCGGCAGATACGCAGTATTTT	TRBV7-8	TRBJ2-3	.	.
CASSEGTSYGQYF	TGTGCCAGCAGTGAGGGGACCTCCTACGGGCAGTACTTC	TRBV2	TRBJ2-7	.	.
CASSHKGLAYEQYF	TGTGCCAGCAGCCACAAGGGGTTGGCCTACGAGCAGTACTTC	TRBV7-2	TRBJ2-7	.	.
CASTRDTEETQYF	TGTGCCAGCACCCGGGACACAGAAGAGACCCAGTACTTC	TRBV6-2/TRBV6-3	TRBJ2-5	.	.
CASSYELGQTYEQYF	TGTGCCAGCAGTTACGAGCTTGGACAGACCTACGAGCAGTACTTC	TRBV6-2/TRBV6-3	TRBJ2-7	.	.
CASSDSSPRVCGYTF	TGTGCCAGCAGTGACTCGAGCCCGAGGGTATGCGGCTACACCTTC	TRBV6-4	TRBJ1-2	many	.
CSARDFGQVETQYF	TGCAGTGCTAGAGATTTTGGGCAGGTGGAGACCCAGTACTTC	TRBV20-1	TRBJ2-5	many	.
CSAGTGPYRDEQFF	TGCAGCGCCGGGACAGGACCCTACCGAGATGAGCAGTTCTTC	TRBV29-1	TRBJ2-1	.	TRBD1
CASSTTGHYGYTF	TGTGCCAGCAGCACCACAGGGCACTATGGCTACACCTTC	TRBV11-3	TRBJ1-2	few	.
CASSRGWGTNEKLFF	TGTGCCAGCAGCCGCGGTTGGGGGACTAATGAAAAACTGTTTTTT	TRBV9	TRBJ1-4	few	.
CASTWSVRLLAGRAKTYEQYF	TGTGCCAGCACTTGGAGCGTCCGTCTACTAGCGGGGCGCGCCAAGACCTACGAGCAGTACTTC	TRBV11-2	TRBJ2-7	.	TRBD2
CASSSGTFGDEQYF	TGCGCCAGCAGCTCGGGGACCTTTGGAGACGAGCAGTACTTC	TRBV5-1	TRBJ2-7	.	.
CSAPRAGASGANVLTF	TGCAGTGCCCCACGAGCCGGGGCATCTGGGGCCAACGTCCTGACTTTC	TRBV20-1	TRBJ2-6	.	.
CASSPGLQDEQYF	TGTGCCAGCAGCCCAGGGCTTCAGGACGAGCAGTACTTC	TRBV11-2	TRBJ2-7	few	.
CTSTLTGGNQPQHF	TGTACCAGCACCCTGACAGGGGGCAATCAGCCCCAGCATTTT	TRBV28	TRBJ1-5	.	TRBD1
CASRGGGDGYTF	TGTGCCAGCAGAGGCGGGGGGGACGGCTACACCTTC	TRBV9	TRBJ1-2	few	.
CASSQGSHPADTQYF	TGCGCCAGCAGCCAAGGGAGCCACCCGGCAGATACGCAGTATTTT	TRBV4-3	TRBJ2-3	.	.
CASSQEGGPPGNGQFF	TGCGCCAGCAGCCAAGAGGGCGGACCCCCTGGCAATGGGCAGTTCTTC	TRBV4-1	TRBJ2-1	.	.
CASRGGGSSYEQYF	TGTGCCAGCAGGGGCGGGGGTTCCTCCTACGAGCAGTACTTC	TRBV28	TRBJ2-7	few	TRBD2